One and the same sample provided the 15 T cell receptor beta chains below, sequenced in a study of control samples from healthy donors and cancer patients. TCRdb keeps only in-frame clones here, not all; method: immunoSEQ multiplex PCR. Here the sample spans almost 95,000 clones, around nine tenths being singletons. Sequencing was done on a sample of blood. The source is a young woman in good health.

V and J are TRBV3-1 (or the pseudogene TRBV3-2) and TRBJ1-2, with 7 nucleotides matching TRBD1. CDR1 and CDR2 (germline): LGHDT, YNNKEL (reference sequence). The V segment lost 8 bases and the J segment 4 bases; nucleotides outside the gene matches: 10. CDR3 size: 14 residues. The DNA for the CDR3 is TGTGCCAGCCGGTCTGGGGGGGACAGCTATGGCTACACCTTC. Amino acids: CASRSGGDSYGYTF.

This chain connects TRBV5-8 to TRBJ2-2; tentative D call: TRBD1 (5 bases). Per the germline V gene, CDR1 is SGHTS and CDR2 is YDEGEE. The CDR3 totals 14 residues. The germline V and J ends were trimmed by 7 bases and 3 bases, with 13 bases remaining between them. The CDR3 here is CASQGPIYTGELFF. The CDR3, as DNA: TGTGCCAGCCAGGGCCCTATTTACACCGGGGAGCTGTTTTTT.

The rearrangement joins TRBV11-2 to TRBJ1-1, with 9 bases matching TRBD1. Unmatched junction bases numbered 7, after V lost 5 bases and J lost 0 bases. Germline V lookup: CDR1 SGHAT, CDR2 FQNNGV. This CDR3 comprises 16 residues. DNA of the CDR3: TGTGCCAGCAGCAGCCACAGGGGGCTGATGAACACTGAAGCTTTCTTT. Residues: CASSSHRGLMNTEAFF.

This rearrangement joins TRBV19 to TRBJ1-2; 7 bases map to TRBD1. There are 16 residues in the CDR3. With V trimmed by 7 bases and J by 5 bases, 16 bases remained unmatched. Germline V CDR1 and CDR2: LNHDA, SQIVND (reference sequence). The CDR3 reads CASTTTGAGIRYGYTF. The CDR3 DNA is TGTGCCAGTACCACCACAGGGGCCGGCATTAGGTATGGCTACACCTTC.

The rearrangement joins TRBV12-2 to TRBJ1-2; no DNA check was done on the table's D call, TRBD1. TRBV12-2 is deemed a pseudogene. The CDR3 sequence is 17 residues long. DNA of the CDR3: TGTGCAAGTCGCCCCCGGGACAGGGATATTTCTAACTATGGCTACACCTTC. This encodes CASRPRDRDISNYGYTF.

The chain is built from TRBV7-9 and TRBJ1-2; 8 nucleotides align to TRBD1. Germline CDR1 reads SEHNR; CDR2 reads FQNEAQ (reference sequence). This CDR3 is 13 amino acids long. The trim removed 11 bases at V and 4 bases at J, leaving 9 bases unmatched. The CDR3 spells CAGYGQGSYGYTF. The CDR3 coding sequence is TGTGCCGGCTACGGACAGGGCAGCTATGGCTACACCTTC.

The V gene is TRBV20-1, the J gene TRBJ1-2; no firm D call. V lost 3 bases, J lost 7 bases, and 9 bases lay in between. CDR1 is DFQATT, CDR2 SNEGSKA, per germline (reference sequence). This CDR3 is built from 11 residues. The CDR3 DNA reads TGCAGTGCTAGGGCAGTTAGTGGCTACACCTTC. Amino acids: CSARAVSGYTF.

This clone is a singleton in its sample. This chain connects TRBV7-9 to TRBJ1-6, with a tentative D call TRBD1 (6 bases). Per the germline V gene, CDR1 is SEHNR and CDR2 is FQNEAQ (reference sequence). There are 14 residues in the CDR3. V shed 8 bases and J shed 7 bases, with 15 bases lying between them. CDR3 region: CASAVTGSNSPLHF. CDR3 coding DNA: TGTGCCAGCGCAGTTACAGGGTCCAATTCACCCCTCCACTTT.

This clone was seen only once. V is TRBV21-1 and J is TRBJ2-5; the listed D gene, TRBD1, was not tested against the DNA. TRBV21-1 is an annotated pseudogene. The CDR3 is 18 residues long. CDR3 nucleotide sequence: TGTGCCAGCAGCAAACGGGCAGGGGGTATCAAGATACAAGAGACCCAGTACTTC. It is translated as CASSKRAGGIKIQETQYF.

The CDR3 protein is CASTPVGSRGYTF. In DNA, the CDR3 is TGTGCCAGCACCCCGGTGGGCTCGAGGGGCTACACCTTC. This chain joins TRBV28 and TRBJ1-2, with D uncertain. Looked up from germline, CDR1 is MDHEN and CDR2 is SYDVKM. The CDR3 has 13 amino acids. V gave up 7 bases and J gave up 8 bases, with 17 bases separating them.

CDR3: CASSQEVYRAEAFF. The DNA of the CDR3 is TGTGCCAGCAGCCAAGAAGTTTACAGGGCAGAAGCTTTCTTT. The chain has TRBV14 and TRBJ1-1, with a possible D match to TRBD1 (6 bases). This CDR3 is built from 14 residues. The germline V gene encodes CDR1 SGHDN and CDR2 FVKESK. V shed 0 bases and J shed 8 bases, with 13 bases lying between them.

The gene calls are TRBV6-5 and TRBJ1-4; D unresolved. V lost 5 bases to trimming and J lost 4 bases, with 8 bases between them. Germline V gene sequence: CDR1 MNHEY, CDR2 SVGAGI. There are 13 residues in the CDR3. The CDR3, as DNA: TGTGCCAGCAGTCGGCGGGATAATGAAAAACTGTTTTTT. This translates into CASSRRDNEKLFF.

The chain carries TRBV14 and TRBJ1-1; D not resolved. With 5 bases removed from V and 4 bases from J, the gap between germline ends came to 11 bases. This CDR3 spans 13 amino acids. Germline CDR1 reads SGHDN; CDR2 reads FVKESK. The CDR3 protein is CASSWAAGTEAFF. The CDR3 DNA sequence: TGTGCCAGCAGCTGGGCGGCGGGCACTGAAGCTTTCTTT.

CDR3 sequence (DNA): TGTGCCAGCAGTCAGGACAGCGGTGAGGCAACTAATGAAAAACTGTTTTTT. Its translation: CASSQDSGEATNEKLFF. The genes are TRBV2 and TRBJ1-4, with D possibly TRBD1 on 6 matching bases. Looked up from germline, CDR1 is SNHLY and CDR2 is FYNNEI. The CDR3 loop spans 17 amino acids. Between the trimmed V and J ends, which lost 5 bases and 0 bases, there was a span of 16 bases. Supplemented by reference TRBV2 and TRBJ1-4, the full variable domain reads EPEVTQTPSHQVTQMGQEVILRCVPISNHLYFYWYRQILGQKVEFLVSFYNNEISEKSEIFDDQFSVERPDGSNFTLKIRSTKLEDSAMYFCASSQDSGEATNEKLFFGSGTQLSVL.

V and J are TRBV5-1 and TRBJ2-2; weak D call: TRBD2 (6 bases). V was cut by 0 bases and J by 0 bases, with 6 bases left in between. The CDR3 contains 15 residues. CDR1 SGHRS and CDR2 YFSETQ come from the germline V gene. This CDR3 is CASSLGGANTGELFF. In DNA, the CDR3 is TGCGCCAGCAGCTTGGGGGGGGCGAACACCGGGGAGCTGTTTTTT.